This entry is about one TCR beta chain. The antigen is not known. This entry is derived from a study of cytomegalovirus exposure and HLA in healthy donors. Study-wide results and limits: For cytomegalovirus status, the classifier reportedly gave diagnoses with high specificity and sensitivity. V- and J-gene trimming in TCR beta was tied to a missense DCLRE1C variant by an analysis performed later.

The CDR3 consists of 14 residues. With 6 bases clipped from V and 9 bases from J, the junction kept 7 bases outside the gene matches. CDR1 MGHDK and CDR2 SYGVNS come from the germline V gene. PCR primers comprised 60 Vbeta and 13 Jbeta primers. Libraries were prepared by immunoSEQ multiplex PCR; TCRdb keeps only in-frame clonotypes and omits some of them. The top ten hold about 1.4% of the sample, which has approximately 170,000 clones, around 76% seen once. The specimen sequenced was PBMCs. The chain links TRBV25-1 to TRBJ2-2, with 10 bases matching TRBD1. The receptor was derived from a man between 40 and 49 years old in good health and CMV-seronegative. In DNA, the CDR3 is TGTGCCAGCAGGGGACAGGGGACTCACCGGGAGCTGTTTTTT. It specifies CASRGQGTHRELFF.